This TCR beta chain is from a study of T cell repertoires in cytomegalovirus infection. As for the study in general: Public TCR beta signatures indicated both CMV infection and matching HLA type. Overall study findings and caveats: Using cumulative public TCR beta family frequency, the authors identified those who carried CMV together with the relevant HLA. HLA-C-restricted CMV-specific TCR beta clonotypes prevailed in the ex vivo response.

V was pared by 2 bases and J by 4 bases, with 11 bases between. Germline V gives CDR1 MNHNS, CDR2 SASEGT. This CDR3 is built from 15 residues. One entry per CDR3 protein results from TCRdb running MiXCR on the reads. The data show some 440,000 distinct CDR3 sequences, roughly a third seen once. This clonotype has ten or more counts. Its antigen is not known. V and J are TRBV6-1 and TRBJ1-4; unclear D gene. Sequencing input: PBMCs. This clonotype was obtained from a human donor in good health (CMV status not recorded). Some clones in this sample may be carry-over from other donors' samples. This CDR3 reads CASSEKAAGNEKLFF. CDR3 bases: TGTGCCAGCAGTGAAAAAGCCGCCGGTAATGAAAAACTGTTTTTT.